This TCR beta chain was observed in a study of blood T cells in healthy people across ages. Study-level results: Age brought a roughly linear fall in TCR beta diversity measured per million T cells.

Germline assignment: CDR1 SGHRS and CDR2 YFSETQ. The CDR3 is 14 amino acids. V was shortened by 1 base and J by 7 bases, with 11 bases between the two germline ends. Alongside a J-beta primer mix, a sample-barcoded 5' primer served in a second PCR lasting 7 to 11 cycles. One entry per CDR3 protein results from TCRdb running MiXCR on the 5' RACE reads. The sample has about 1 million distinct CDR3 sequences; 35% to 50% are singletons. There are a few counts of this clonotype. Its antigen remains unknown. Sequencing was performed on blood. This TCR was recovered from a woman aged 55-69 years in good health. This chain uses TRBV5-1 with TRBJ1-4; D is ambiguous. The CDR3 spells CASSLLGRPEKLFF. Here the CDR3 DNA reads TGCGCCAGCAGCTTGCTAGGGCGGCCTGAAAAACTGTTTTTT.